This T cell receptor (beta chain) was obtained from a study of prognosis after radiotherapy for stage I lung cancer. About the research overall: The roughly 14 male and about six female patients were aged about 50 to 85, median roughly 74 years.

Points from the study as a whole: Medians of about 10,000 versus 6,900 showed unique TCR clone counts falling after stereotactic body radiation therapy. TRBV and TRBJ gene usage reportedly differed between patients with and without metastases.

Researchers used two-round multiplex PCR to amplify TCR beta CDR3 starting from genomic DNA. Primers were specific to each TRBV and TRBJ gene in first-round PCR. In TCRdb, the multiplex PCR reads were re-called with MiXCR into one record per CDR3 protein. The sample contains about 13,000 distinct CDR3 sequences, roughly 26% of which appear only once. This clonotype was counted at least ten times. Its antigen is still unknown. The origin of this receptor is a donor over 45 with non-small cell lung cancer. The material sequenced was PBMCs, taken before or after stereotactic body radiation therapy (not recorded which).

CDR3 residues: CASRQDRGPEQFF. CDR3 nucleotide sequence: TGCGCCAGCAGGCAAGACAGGGGGCCCGAGCAGTTCTTC. The chain carries TRBV5-1 and TRBJ2-1; 10 bases map to TRBD1. The V gene end was trimmed by 5 bases and the J gene end by 10 bases; junction bases not matched to a gene: 6. There are 13 residues in the CDR3. Looked up from germline, CDR1 is SGHRS and CDR2 is YFSETQ.